The clone carrying this TCR beta chain was seen more than once but under ten times. Its antigen remains unknown. No donor was unhealthy or non-Caucasian. Germline CDR1 MNHEY, CDR2 SVGAGI. CDR3 length equals 15 residues. V shed 3 bases, J shed 4 bases, and the junction held 3 bases outside the gene matches. This entry comes from a study of identical twins. Findings and caveats of the study: Beta out-of-frame sequences displayed a weaker excess of sharing between twins.

TCRdb re-called the 5' RACE reads with MiXCR, one entry per CDR3 protein. The sample has about 430,000 distinct CDR3 sequences, about 18% seen once. V gene TRBV6-5 combines with J gene TRBJ2-3; 11 bases are a match to TRBD2. The sample was naive T cells sorted from blood. The clonotype comes from a man aged 45 to 65 in good health. CDR3 sequence reads: CASSYSGRGADTQYF. DNA for the CDR3: TGTGCCAGCAGTTATAGCGGGAGGGGCGCAGATACGCAGTATTTT.